Presented here are 9 T cell receptor beta chains from one specimen sequenced in a study of shared clonotypes between healthy human individuals. The data were produced by immunoSEQ multiplex PCR, yet TCRdb's version contains in-frame clones alone and is incomplete. The sample yields 2 million to 2.5 million clones, over 85% seen once. Source material: naive CD4+ T cells from PBMCs. Subset defined: CD45RA+ positively selected. Source of these receptors: a man in his late teens or twenties in good health. Some clones in this sample may be carry-over from other donors' samples.

CDR3 bases: TGTGCCAGCAGCTTATCTATAGCGGGAGTTGATACGCAGTATTTT. Its protein product is CASSLSIAGVDTQYF. V and J are TRBV7-6 and TRBJ2-3; 9 bases fit TRBD2. This CDR3 is 15 amino acids long. The germline V gene encodes CDR1 SGHVS and CDR2 FNYEAQ. The ends lost 2 bases at V and 6 bases at J; junction bases unmatched: 6.

The V and J genes are TRBV2 and TRBJ1-4, with D uncertain. Trimming took off 1 base at V and 7 bases at J, with 10 bases between the two ends. CDR1 and CDR2 (germline): SNHLY, FYNNEI. This CDR3 region has 14 residues. CDR3 sequence: CASSEGVFFEKLFF. The DNA for the CDR3 is TGTGCCAGCAGTGAAGGGGTGTTTTTTGAAAAACTGTTTTTT.

A remark on this clone: This specimen includes other DNA sequences encoding the same CDR3. The genes are TRBV7-9 and TRBJ2-5; no reliable D call. Trimming removed 4 bases from V and 1 base from J, with 7 bases in between. The CDR3 is made up of 13 amino acids. Germline V gene sequence: CDR1 SEHNR, CDR2 FQNEAQ (reference sequence). CDR3 sequence reads: CASSSLGQETQYF. As DNA, the CDR3 is TGTGCCAGCAGCTCCCTTGGCCAAGAGACCCAGTACTTC. Drawing the rest from reference TRBV7-9 and TRBJ2-5, the complete variable domain is DTGVSQNPRHKITKRGQNVTFRCDPISEHNRLYWYRQTLGQGPEFLTYFQNEAQLEKSRLLSDRFSAERPKGSFSTLEIQRTEQGDSAMYLCASSSLGQETQYFGPGTRLLVL.

The V call is TRBV5-1, the J call TRBJ1-5; no definite D call. Trimming removed 4 bases at V and 4 bases at J, with 27 bases between. This CDR3 is 19 amino acids long. Germline-derived CDR1 and CDR2 are SGHRS and YFSETQ. The CDR3 coding sequence is TGCGCCAGCAGCCATCCGGACCCCCGACCGGGAACCTATAATCAGCCCCAGCATTTT. It codes for CASSHPDPRPGTYNQPQHF.

The table lists this clone with a count of one. The J gene is TRBJ2-7, the V gene TRBV7-2; 10 positions agree with TRBD1. The CDR3 is 14 amino acids. The ends lost 6 bases at V and 2 bases at J; junction bases unmatched: 4. Germline CDR1 is SGHTA and CDR2 is FQGNSA. The chain's CDR3 is CASSGQGGAYEQYF. CDR3 bases: TGTGCCAGCAGTGGACAGGGGGGAGCCTACGAGCAGTACTTC.

The count of this clone is one. V usage is TRBV7-3 and J usage is TRBJ2-1; TRBD2 aligns across 9 bases. The CDR3 has 18 residues. Looked up from germline, CDR1 is SGHTA and CDR2 is FQGTGA. V was pared by 5 bases and J by 6 bases, with 17 bases of the junction left unmatched. CDR3 DNA sequence: TGTGCCAGCAGCCCCTCGGCAGGGGCGGGGGGGAGGTCCAATGAGCAGTTCTTC. Its translation: CASSPSAGAGGRSNEQFF.

V usage is TRBV4-1 and J usage is TRBJ2-4; TRBD1 matches 7 bases. J gave up 4 bases and V 4 bases, and 7 bases lay outside the gene matches. Germline-derived CDR1 and CDR2 are MGHRA and YSYEKL. The CDR3 has 15 residues. The CDR3 sequence is CASSPPGQAKNIQYF. The CDR3 coding sequence is TGCGCCAGCAGCCCCCCCGGACAGGCGAAAAACATTCAGTACTTC.

V usage is TRBV6-5 and J usage is TRBJ2-5; the D gene is possibly TRBD1 (5 bases). CDR1 is MNHEY, CDR2 SVGAGI, per germline. Trimming removed 5 bases from V and 4 bases from J, with 8 bases in between. The CDR3 has 12 amino acids. The CDR3 DNA sequence: TGTGCCAGCAGTGTCAGGGCAGAGACCCAGTACTTC. Amino acid sequence: CASSVRAETQYF.

Only a few counts were recorded for this clone. The gene calls are TRBV5-1 and TRBJ1-1; TRBD1 might be the D (5 bases). The V gene lost 8 bases and the J gene lost 0 bases, with 14 bases spanning the gap. This CDR3 has 14 amino acids. CDR1 is SGHRS and CDR2 is YFSETQ in the germline V gene. The DNA of the CDR3 is TGCGCCAGTAGGCATGGAGGGGTGAACACTGAAGCTTTCTTT. It encodes CASRHGGVNTEAFF.